Listed here are 24 T cell receptor beta chains from one sample, sequenced in a study of T cell changes during pregnancy in multiple sclerosis. The data were produced by immunoSEQ multiplex PCR, yet TCRdb's version contains in-frame clones alone and is incomplete. The sample carries 70,000 to 95,000 clones, 80% to 95% recorded once. This specimen was peripheral blood, taken in the second trimester of pregnancy. The source of these receptors is a female donor in good health, enrolled as a control in a pregnancy study.

The rearrangement uses TRBV5-8 and TRBJ1-4, with D unclear. The CDR3 contains 13 residues. V was trimmed by 5 bases and J by 6 bases, leaving 11 bases between them. Germline CDR1 is SGHTS and CDR2 is YDEGEE. The CDR3 spells CASRHRVDEKLFF. The CDR3 nucleotides are TGTGCCAGCAGACACCGGGTGGATGAAAAACTGTTTTTT.

The genes are TRBV6-6 and TRBJ2-1; D may be TRBD1 (6 bases). Germline CDR1 and CDR2: MNHNY and SVGAGI (reference sequence). This CDR3 is built from 14 residues. Between the trimmed V and J ends, which lost 5 bases and 3 bases, there was a span of 11 bases. The CDR3 sequence is CASSTGLGYNEQFF. CDR3 sequence (DNA): TGTGCCAGCAGTACAGGGTTGGGCTACAATGAGCAGTTCTTC.

The chain links TRBV10-3 to TRBJ2-7; possibly TRBD1 for D (6 bases). The CDR3 extends over 15 amino acids. Trimming shortened V by 2 bases and J by 4 bases, and 15 bases separated the two germline ends. Germline V gives CDR1 ENHRY, CDR2 SYGVKD. The CDR3, as DNA: TGTGCCATCAGTGAGCAGCCAGGGGTTGGGTACGAGCAGTACTTC. Translated, it gives CAISEQPGVGYEQYF.

This clone was seen once. The V call is TRBV10-3, the J call TRBJ1-6; 7 nucleotides match TRBD1. V shed 0 bases and J 0 bases; nucleotides not matched to a gene: 8. Germline V lookup: CDR1 ENHRY, CDR2 SYGVKD. The CDR3 has 19 residues. For the CDR3, the DNA is TGTGCCATCAGTGAGTCGGGGGGACAGTTGAGCTCCTATAATTCACCCCTCCACTTT. Protein product: CAISESGGQLSSYNSPLHF.

V usage is TRBV19 and J usage is TRBJ1-1; 8 nucleotides match TRBD1. Germline trimming cut 9 bases from V and 6 bases from J; bases unmatched to any gene: 12. The CDR3 has 14 residues. Germline loops: CDR1 LNHDA, CDR2 SQIVND (reference sequence). Here the CDR3 DNA reads TGTGCCAGCTTACCACAGGGGGAGGGCGCTGAAGCTTTCTTT. This codes for CASLPQGEGAEAFF.

The chain combines TRBV4-3 with TRBJ2-1, with D perhaps matching TRBD1 (5 bases). The V end lost 4 bases, the J end lost 10 bases, and 14 bases lay between the germline ends. CDR1 and CDR2 (germline): LGHNA, YSLEER. This CDR3 spans 13 amino acids. The CDR3 DNA sequence: TGCGCCAGCAGCCGGCCTGGGGCAGGGGAGCAGTTCTTC. Translated: CASSRPGAGEQFF.

The chain carries TRBV7-8 and TRBJ1-1; 8 positions agree with TRBD1. The ends lost 5 bases at V and 1 base at J; junction bases unmatched: 0. Germline CDR1 is SGHVS and CDR2 is FQNEAQ. This CDR3 has 13 residues. CDR3 region: CASSGQGNTEAFF. The CDR3 nucleotides are TGTGCCAGCAGCGGACAGGGGAACACTGAAGCTTTCTTT.

V is TRBV7-6 and J is TRBJ2-5; no clear D. This CDR3 spans 12 amino acids. The germline V gene has CDR1 SGHVS and CDR2 FNYEAQ. The ends were cut back, 5 bases at V and 4 bases at J, with 8 bases in the middle. CDR3 DNA: TGTGCCAGCAGCCCCCTCAGAGAGACCCAGTACTTC. Translating gives CASSPLRETQYF.

This chain uses TRBV6-4 with TRBJ2-3; D is unresolved. Germline CDR1 MRHNA, CDR2 SNTAGT. With 0 bases removed from V and 0 bases from J, the gap between germline ends came to 7 bases. There are 15 residues in the CDR3. CDR3 DNA sequence: TGTGCCAGCAGTGACTCGATAGAAAGCACAGATACGCAGTATTTT. This encodes CASSDSIESTDTQYF.

V gene TRBV5-1 combines with J gene TRBJ2-2; D gene uncertain. V was clipped by 1 base and J by 4 bases, with 11 bases between them. Germline CDR1 reads SGHRS; CDR2 reads YFSETQ. This CDR3 is built from 15 residues. The CDR3 nucleotides are TGCGCCAGCAGCTTGTCGGCCTCGGGCACCGGGGAGCTGTTTTTT. Translation: CASSLSASGTGELFF.

V gene TRBV19 combines with J gene TRBJ1-6; TRBD1 agrees at 10 bases. Looked up from germline, CDR1 is LNHDA and CDR2 is SQIVND (reference sequence). The ends lost 5 bases at V and 7 bases at J; junction bases unmatched: 8. This CDR3 comprises 16 residues. This chain's CDR3 is CASSRDRGQYNSPLHF. Written as DNA, the CDR3 is TGTGCCAGTAGTCGGGACAGGGGCCAGTACAATTCACCCCTCCACTTT.

V is TRBV7-9 and J is TRBJ2-3; a weak D match, TRBD1 (6 bases). V was shortened by 6 bases and J by 2 bases, with 15 bases between the two germline ends. The CDR3 loop spans 15 amino acids. Germline CDR1 SEHNR, CDR2 FQNEAQ (reference sequence). The CDR3 DNA follows: TGTGCCAGCAGTAGTATTGCAGGGGCCACAGATACGCAGTATTTT. Its translation is CASSSIAGATDTQYF. Based on the CDR3 plus reference TRBV7-9 and TRBJ2-3, the full variable domain is DTGVSQNPRHKITKRGQNVTFRCDPISEHNRLYWYRQTLGQGPEFLTYFQNEAQLEKSRLLSDRFSAERPKGSFSTLEIQRTEQGDSAMYLCASSSIAGATDTQYFGPGTRLTVL.

The rearrangement uses TRBV5-6 and TRBJ2-2; D is unresolved. CDR1 and CDR2 from the germline V gene are SGHDT and YYEEEE. The CDR3 length is 15 residues. Trimming shortened V by 0 bases and J by 0 bases, and 6 bases separated the two germline ends. The CDR3 coding sequence is TGTGCCAGCAGCTTGGTAGTTACGAACACCGGGGAGCTGTTTTTT. Residues: CASSLVVTNTGELFF.

CDR3 sequence reads: CASSLKTGEWTNTEAFF. For the CDR3, the DNA is TGTGCCAGCAGCTTAAAGACAGGGGAGTGGACGAACACTGAAGCTTTCTTT. The chain employs TRBV7-9 and TRBJ1-1; 8 bases map to TRBD1. J gave up 1 base and V 2 bases, and 9 bases lay outside the gene matches. The CDR3 consists of 17 residues. The germline V gene has CDR1 SEHNR and CDR2 FQNEAQ (reference sequence).

The rearrangement joins TRBV7-9 to TRBJ1-2; 11 bases match TRBD1. The CDR3 sequence is 14 residues long. The ends lost 5 bases at V and 7 bases at J; junction bases unmatched: 6. Germline assignment: CDR1 SEHNR and CDR2 FQNEAQ (reference sequence). The CDR3 region has the DNA TGTGCCAGCAGCGAAGGACAGGGGGCGCTTGGCTACACCTTC. Its protein product is CASSEGQGALGYTF.

The DNA of the CDR3 is TGTGCCTGGGTTCCCCGGGTGTCCTACGAGCAGTACTTC. Residues: CAWVPRVSYEQYF. The rearrangement joins TRBV30 to TRBJ2-7; D uncertain. Trimming took 5 bases from V and 1 from J, leaving 12 bases between them. CDR1 is GTSNPN, CDR2 SVGIG, per germline (reference sequence). There are 13 residues in the CDR3.

This chain links TRBV27 with TRBJ1-2; 7 nucleotides line up with TRBD1. This CDR3 comprises 16 residues. Germline-derived CDR1 and CDR2 are MNHEY and SMNVEV (reference sequence). Unmatched junction bases numbered 13, after V lost 4 bases and J lost 5 bases. In nucleotides, the CDR3 is TGTGCCAGCAGTTCAGAGGACAGGCCGACCAATTATGGCTACACCTTC. Amino acid sequence: CASSSEDRPTNYGYTF.

CDR3 sequence reads: CASSLVPATENYGYTF. The CDR3 DNA reads TGTGCCAGCAGCTTGGTGCCCGCGACAGAGAACTATGGCTACACCTTC. The chain employs TRBV5-5 and TRBJ1-2; a possible D gene is TRBD1 (5 bases). This CDR3 region has 16 residues. Deletions cut 0 bases from V and 2 bases from J, with 14 bases between. Germline CDR1 and CDR2: SGHKS and YYEKEE (reference sequence).

V is TRBV7-8 and J is TRBJ2-1, with a weak D call TRBD2 (6 bases). Trimming removed 7 bases at V and 5 bases at J, with 12 bases between. The germline gives CDR1 SGHVS, CDR2 FQNEAQ. The CDR3 spans 13 residues. CDR3 sequence (DNA): TGTGCCAGCACCCCTCCGGGAGACAATGAGCAGTTCTTC. This encodes CASTPPGDNEQFF.

The chain employs TRBV5-4 and TRBJ2-5; 10 bases match TRBD2. The CDR3 is 17 residues long. Germline V gene data show CDR1 as SGHNT and CDR2 as YYREEE (reference sequence). Trimming at V came to 0 bases and at J to 4 bases, leaving 9 bases not matched to a gene. CDR3 coding DNA: TGTGCCAGCAGCTTGGCCGGGAGCGGGGGGGTCACAGAGACCCAGTACTTC. Translated, it gives CASSLAGSGGVTETQYF.

This rearrangement joins TRBV4-3 to TRBJ2-1; perhaps TRBD2 as D (6 bases). Trimming cost V 0 bases and J 0 bases, with 12 bases left between them. Germline values: CDR1 LGHNA, CDR2 YSLEER. The CDR3 runs 17 residues. The CDR3 loop reads CASSQDAGGLSYNEQFF. Here the CDR3 DNA reads TGCGCCAGCAGCCAAGATGCCGGGGGTCTCTCCTACAATGAGCAGTTCTTC.

The chain couples TRBV19 to TRBJ2-3, with TRBD2 matching over 11 bases. The CDR3 covers 15 residues. Germline V gives CDR1 LNHDA, CDR2 SQIVND (reference sequence). V dropped 5 bases and J dropped 8; count of bases not matched to a gene: 9. CDR3: CASSAVSGGESTQYF. The CDR3 coding sequence is TGTGCCAGTAGTGCCGTTAGCGGGGGGGAAAGTACGCAGTATTTT.

The chain combines TRBV4-3 with TRBJ2-2, with a tentative D call TRBD1 (6 bases). The CDR3 runs to 17 residues. V gave up 2 bases and J gave up 4 bases, with 17 bases separating them. Looked up from germline, CDR1 is LGHNA and CDR2 is YSLEER. DNA of the CDR3: TGCGCCAGCAGCCAACAACTCCAGGGGCCGGCCACCGGGGAGCTGTTTTTT. Amino acids: CASSQQLQGPATGELFF.

The gene calls are TRBV6-1 and TRBJ1-4; unclear D gene. Germline CDR1 and CDR2: MNHNS and SASEGT. The V and J ends lost 4 bases and 2 bases respectively, with 5 bases between them. The CDR3 is made up of 13 amino acids. The CDR3 spells CASSVNTNEKLFF. The CDR3 coding sequence is TGTGCCAGCAGTGTAAATACTAATGAAAAACTGTTTTTT.